This TCR beta chain was captured by sequencing in a study of spatial heterogeneity in lung cancer. About the research overall: The donors were about 72 patients with non-small cell lung cancer that was early-stage and untreated. The follow-up PBMC samples were sequenced whenever they were available. The median time to follow-up was two to three years after resection. Study-wide points: The appearance of ubiquitous expanded tumor TCRs in blood was greater at resection than follow-up.

TCRdb reprocessed the 5' RACE reads with MiXCR, giving one entry per CDR3 protein. The sample records around 45,000 distinct CDR3 sequences, 22% being singletons. A remark on this clonotype: Its matching antigen is unknown.

V lost 0 bases and J 4 bases, leaving 10 bases between the germline ends. CDR3 length: 15 residues. Germline CDR1 reads LNHDA; CDR2 reads SQIVND (reference sequence). Time point of the sample: blood at routine non-recurrence follow-up after resection. This chain joins TRBV19 and TRBJ1-5; D is ambiguous. Material: PBMCs, obtained at follow-up. The source is a female donor with early-stage non-small cell lung cancer. CDR3 DNA sequence: TGTGCCAGTAGTATAGATCGGGCAGCTAATCAGCCCCAGCATTTT. It codes for CASSIDRAANQPQHF.